This TCR beta chain comes out of a study of shared T cell receptors in the human thymus. Trimming removed 4 bases from V and 4 bases from J; junction bases left unmatched: 6. CDR3 length equals 15 residues. Germline V gene data show CDR1 as MNHEY and CDR2 as SVGAGI. The assay was immunoSEQ multiplex PCR, and TCRdb's table has in-frame clones only and misses some. The repertoire holds about 660,000 clones, with roughly 88% as singletons. In addition, the sample was reused for a study of human thymus T cells. That source adds: All donors were healthy Finnish infants who were undergoing corrective surgery to treat congenital heart defects. Surgeons resected thymus tissue during corrective heart surgery. Both thymic and peripheral blood repertoires showed apparently biased V and J usage. Related research described thymic repertoires that were highly overlapping among unrelated individuals.

This TCR derives from a boy under two years old with a congenital heart defect. The sample was thymocytes. The chain combines TRBV6-5 with TRBJ2-1; TRBD2 matches at 8 bases. CDR3: CASSSQRELYNEQFF. The CDR3 DNA reads TGTGCCAGCAGTTCCCAGCGGGAGCTATACAATGAGCAGTTCTTC.